The 17 T cell receptor beta chains given below trace back to one sample, sequenced in a study of blood T cells in healthy people across ages. Using a J-beta primer mix together with a sample-barcoded 5' primer, a second PCR was run for roughly 6 to 12 cycles. TCRdb re-derived calls from the 5' RACE reads in MiXCR, one entry per CDR3 protein. Seen here are roughly 1,500,000 distinct CDR3 sequences, approximately 40% observed once, and the top ten hold 7% to 9.5%. The sequenced sample was blood. The receptors shown here come from a woman aged 18-29 years in good health.

J is TRBJ1-4 and V is TRBV6-5; a possible D gene is TRBD1 (5 bases). V was clipped by 5 bases and J by 7 bases, with 17 bases between them. The CDR3 spans 15 residues. Looked up from germline, CDR1 is MNHEY and CDR2 is SVGAGI. For the CDR3, the DNA is TGTGCCAGCAGTGCCGGGACCGCACTGGGTGAAAAACTGTTTTTT. Protein sequence: CASSAGTALGEKLFF.

This clonotype was recorded a few times. The chain employs TRBV12-3 or TRBV12-4 and TRBJ1-1, with a possible D match to TRBD1 (5 bases). V lost 6 bases, J lost 0 bases, and 14 bases lay in between. The CDR3 runs 15 residues. The CDR3, as DNA: TGTGCCAGCAGCTTATCCGGGGGAATGAACACTGAAGCTTTCTTT. Amino acid sequence: CASSLSGGMNTEAFF.

On this clonotype itself: No conserved phenylalanine or tryptophan ends this CDR3, so it is likely a read error. The rearrangement uses TRBV28 and TRBJ2-5; the D call may be TRBD1 or TRBD2 (5 bases each). This CDR3 contains 16 residues. Germline V gene data show CDR1 as MDHEN and CDR2 as SYDVKM. With 2 bases removed from V and 0 bases from J, the gap between germline ends came to 13 bases. CDR3 DNA: TGTGCCAGCAGTTTAACCGGGGCCACGTACCAAGAGACCCAGTACTTA. Protein: CASSLTGATYQETQYL.

This clonotype was counted only a few times. The rearrangement uses TRBV5-1 and TRBJ2-3; 7 nucleotides match TRBD1. This CDR3 has 13 residues. Germline assignment: CDR1 SGHRS and CDR2 YFSETQ. With V trimmed by 8 bases and J by 6 bases, 9 bases remained unmatched. CDR3 region: CASKGQQQDTQYF. The CDR3 DNA reads TGCGCCAGTAAGGGACAGCAGCAGGATACGCAGTATTTT.

This clonotype was detected a few times. The J gene is TRBJ1-6, the V gene TRBV2; D call uncertain. The CDR3 is 15 residues long. Germline values: CDR1 SNHLY, CDR2 FYNNEI. V lost 6 bases to trimming and J lost 2 bases, with 11 bases between them. The CDR3 region is CASRVDGPYNSPLHF. CDR3 nucleotide sequence: TGTGCCAGCAGAGTGGACGGACCCTATAATTCACCCCTCCACTTT.

The rearrangement joins TRBV11-1 to TRBJ2-3, with TRBD2 matching 9 bases. The junction had 7 bases not matched to a gene; V was cut back by 4 bases and J by 2 bases. Germline CDR1 SGHAT, CDR2 FQDESV (reference sequence). This CDR3 spans 16 amino acids. The DNA for the CDR3 is TGTGCCAGCAGCTGGCTTGGCGGGGGGGCCACAGATACGCAGTATTTT. Translated, it gives CASSWLGGGATDTQYF.

In its sample, this clonotype was seen a few times. V gene TRBV7-2 combines with J gene TRBJ2-7, with TRBD2 identical over 11 bases. CDR1 is SGHTA and CDR2 is FQGNSA in the germline V gene. The ends lost 5 bases at V and 5 bases at J; junction bases unmatched: 11. The CDR3 sequence is 16 residues long. DNA for the CDR3: TGTGCCAGCAGCGGATATAGCGGGAGGGTTAATAACGAGCAGTACTTC. Residues: CASSGYSGRVNNEQYF. The full variable domain, in which reference TRBV7-2 and TRBJ2-7 provide the parts outside the CDR3, is GAGVSQSPSNKVTEKGKDVELRCDPISGHTALYWYRQSLGQGLEFLIYFQGNSAPDKSGLPSDRFSAERTGGSVSTLTIQRTQQEDSAVYLCASSGYSGRVNNEQYFGPGTRLTVT.

This clonotype was found a few times. This chain connects TRBV3-1 to TRBJ1-5; D remains ambiguous. The CDR3 totals 14 residues. Germline-derived CDR1 and CDR2 are LGHDT and YNNKEL (reference sequence). Trimming left V 4 bases short and J 6 bases short, with 13 bases between. CDR3 DNA: TGTGCCAGCAGCCCTGATCAACGGGCTCAGCCCCAGCATTTT. Translation gives CASSPDQRAQPQHF.

This clonotype has just a few counts. The V gene is TRBV6-5, the J gene TRBJ2-7; D unresolved. V lost 0 bases to trimming and J lost 7 bases, with 19 bases between them. This CDR3 region has 16 residues. Germline CDR1 reads MNHEY; CDR2 reads SVGAGI. In DNA form, the CDR3 reads TGTGCCAGCAGTTACTCGGCCGGAGTAGGTACGCAAGAGCAGTACTTC. It specifies CASSYSAGVGTQEQYF.

The chain couples TRBV11-3 to TRBJ2-7; possibly TRBD2 for D (6 bases). The length of the CDR3 is 16 residues. V gave up 3 bases and J gave up 0 bases, with 15 bases separating them. The germline gives CDR1 SGHNT, CDR2 YENEEA. The CDR3 loop reads CASSFASGVPSYEQYF. The CDR3 DNA reads as TGTGCCAGCAGCTTCGCGTCGGGGGTCCCCTCCTACGAGCAGTACTTC.

The rearrangement links TRBV29-1 to TRBJ2-7; D ambiguous. CDR1 SQVTM and CDR2 ANQGSEA come from the germline V gene. CDR3 length equals 16 residues. The germline V and J ends were trimmed by 7 bases and 5 bases, with 27 bases remaining between them. CDR3 sequence reads: CSGAGSEIGSIHEQYF. The CDR3 nucleotides read TGCAGCGGGGCCGGATCTGAGATAGGGTCTATTCACGAGCAGTACTTC.

The chain carries TRBV20-1 and TRBJ2-4; D may be TRBD1 (5 bases). With the DNA end fitting TRBJ2-5 better, the J assignment may be wrong. Germline V gene sequence: CDR1 DFQATT, CDR2 SNEGSKA (reference sequence). The CDR3 has 12 amino acids. CDR3 in amino acids: CSARQGEETQYF. The CDR3 region has the DNA TGCAGTGCTAGACAGGGCGAAGAGACCCAGTACTTC.

V is TRBV18 and J is TRBJ2-7, with unresolved D. The CDR3 is 15 residues long. Trimming left V 0 bases short and J 0 bases short, with 9 bases between. CDR1 is KGHSH, CDR2 LQKENI, per germline. The CDR3 DNA is TGTGCCAGCTCACCACCGGCAGGTCCCTCCTACGAGCAGTACTTC. Its translation: CASSPPAGPSYEQYF. Using reference TRBV18 and TRBJ2-7 for the parts outside the CDR3, the full variable domain is NAGVMQNPRHLVRRRGQEARLRCSPMKGHSHVYWYRQLPEEGLKFMVYLQKENIIDESGMPKERFSAEFPKEGPSILRIQQVVRGDSAAYFCASSPPAGPSYEQYFGPGTRLTVT.

This clonotype was seen many times. The chain is built from TRBV7-3 and TRBJ2-1, with D possibly called TRBD1 or TRBD2 (7 bases each). CDR1 is SGHTA, CDR2 FQGTGA, per germline. The CDR3 has 15 amino acids. Trimming shortened V by 6 bases and J by 4 bases, and 16 bases separated the two germline ends. The CDR3 loop is CASSLGGGLYNEQFF. The CDR3 nucleotides are TGTGCCAGCAGTTTGGGAGGGGGCCTATACAATGAGCAGTTCTTC.

In its sample, this clonotype was seen a few times. CDR3 in amino acids: CASSVRLTTQETQYF. The CDR3 nucleotides read TGTGCCAGTAGTGTCCGACTAACAACACAAGAGACCCAGTACTTC. The chain links TRBV19 to TRBJ2-5; possibly TRBD2 for D (5 bases). Germline V gene sequence: CDR1 LNHDA, CDR2 SQIVND (reference sequence). Trimming took 5 bases from V and 2 from J, leaving 15 bases between them. This CDR3 comprises 15 residues.

The chain combines TRBV29-1 with TRBJ2-5; D not certain. The CDR3 covers 11 residues. Germline V lookup: CDR1 SQVTM, CDR2 ANQGSEA. The ends were cut back, 7 bases at V and 2 bases at J, with 8 bases in the middle. CDR3 sequence: CSAARQETQYF. The CDR3 DNA reads TGCAGCGCTGCAAGGCAAGAGACCCAGTACTTC.

The chain employs TRBV2 and TRBJ1-5; a possible D gene is TRBD1 (6 bases). Trimming cost V 5 bases and J 3 bases, with 23 bases left between them. Germline lookup yields CDR1 SNHLY and CDR2 FYNNEI. There are 18 residues in the CDR3. The CDR3, as DNA: TGTGCCAGCAGTCCACCGGGACGGGGGGCAGGGCTCAATCAGCCCCAGCATTTT. It is translated as CASSPPGRGAGLNQPQHF.